The 22 T cell receptor beta chains in this list originate from one sample, sequenced in a study of cytomegalovirus exposure and HLA in healthy donors. Libraries were prepared by immunoSEQ multiplex PCR; TCRdb keeps only in-frame clonotypes and omits some of them. The sample records fewer than 150,000 clones, about 80% being singletons. Sequences were obtained from PBMCs. The receptor set was obtained from a man younger than 45 in good health and CMV-seropositive.

V is TRBV15 and J is TRBJ1-5; perhaps TRBD1 as D (5 bases). V gave up 0 bases and J gave up 6 bases, with 9 bases separating them. There are 14 residues in the CDR3. Germline CDR1 reads LNHNV; CDR2 reads YYDKDF (reference sequence). The CDR3 nucleotides are TGTGCCACCAGCAGAGATAAAGGGGCTCAGCCCCAGCATTTT. Translated: CATSRDKGAQPQHF. Based on the CDR3 plus reference TRBV15 and TRBJ1-5, the full variable domain is DAMVIQNPRYQVTQFGKPVTLSCSQTLNHNVMYWYQQKSSQAPKLLFHYYDKDFNNEADTPDNFQSRRPNTSFCFLDIRSPGLGDTAMYLCATSRDKGAQPQHFGDGTRLSIL.

The V gene is TRBV19, the J gene TRBJ1-2, with 7 bases aligning to TRBD1. Unmatched junction bases numbered 9, after V lost 8 bases and J lost 3 bases. The CDR3 contains 14 residues. The germline gives CDR1 LNHDA, CDR2 SQIVND (reference sequence). This chain's CDR3 is CASGFRQGHYGYTF. In DNA form, the CDR3 reads TGTGCCAGTGGTTTTCGACAGGGACACTATGGCTACACCTTC.

The chain combines TRBV7-2 with TRBJ2-1, with TRBD2 matching 10 bases. The germline gives CDR1 SGHTA, CDR2 FQGNSA. The CDR3 is 15 residues long. The V and J ends lost 5 bases and 4 bases, in that order; junction bases with no gene match: 5. CDR3 loop: CASSPGLAEYNEQFF. CDR3 nucleotide sequence: TGTGCCAGCAGCCCCGGACTAGCGGAATACAATGAGCAGTTCTTC.

This chain connects TRBV7-6 to TRBJ1-1; the D gene is possibly TRBD1 (5 bases). Between the trimmed V and J ends, which lost 5 bases and 5 bases, there was a span of 15 bases. Germline CDR1 SGHVS, CDR2 FNYEAQ. CDR3 length: 14 residues. The CDR3 protein is CASSDQTEATEAFF. As DNA, the CDR3 is TGTGCCAGCAGCGACCAGACAGAAGCGACTGAAGCTTTCTTT. Using reference TRBV7-6 and TRBJ1-1 for the parts outside the CDR3, the full variable domain is GAGVSQSPRYKVTKRGQDVALRCDPISGHVSLYWYRQALGQGPEFLTYFNYEAQQDKSGLPNDRFSAERPEGSISTLTIQRTEQRDSAMYRCASSDQTEATEAFFGQGTRLTVV.

This chain uses TRBV30 with TRBJ2-2, with a weak D call TRBD1 (5 bases). Germline V lookup: CDR1 GTSNPN, CDR2 SVGIG (reference sequence). The V and J ends lost 2 bases and 6 bases respectively, with 16 bases between them. The CDR3 runs to 15 residues. The CDR3 nucleotides are TGTGCCTGGAGTAACACGCGACAGAGGCCCGGGGAGCTGTTTTTT. Protein: CAWSNTRQRPGELFF.

This rearrangement joins TRBV30 to TRBJ1-5; D remains ambiguous. There are 14 residues in the CDR3. Trimming removed 2 bases from V and 4 bases from J, with 12 bases in between. Germline V gene lookup returns CDR1 GTSNPN and CDR2 SVGIG (reference sequence). CDR3 DNA: TGTGCCTGGAGTTACGGGAGAATAAATCAGCCCCAGCATTTT. Its translation is CAWSYGRINQPQHF.

The chain uses TRBV27 and TRBJ2-7; 7 positions agree with TRBD2. The CDR3 totals 14 residues. With V trimmed by 0 bases and J by 2 bases, 1 base remained unmatched. The germline V gene has CDR1 MNHEY and CDR2 SMNVEV (reference sequence). In DNA form, the CDR3 reads TGTGCCAGCAGTTTATCGGGAGGGCCCTACGAGCAGTACTTC. It codes for CASSLSGGPYEQYF.

The chain carries TRBV7-9 and TRBJ1-4; 7 nucleotides line up with TRBD1. V dropped 1 base and J dropped 7; count of bases not matched to a gene: 6. The CDR3 has 15 residues. From germline, CDR1 is SEHNR and CDR2 FQNEAQ (reference sequence). CDR3 loop: CASSLEGGRGEKLFF. DNA for the CDR3: TGTGCCAGCAGCTTAGAAGGGGGCAGGGGTGAAAAACTGTTTTTT.

This clone has only one observation. The rearrangement uses TRBV2 and TRBJ1-5, with 7 nucleotides matching TRBD1. The CDR3 spans 16 residues. Trimming removed 4 bases from V and 9 bases from J; junction bases left unmatched: 15. CDR1 and CDR2 from the germline V gene are SNHLY and FYNNEI. DNA for the CDR3: TGTGCCAGCAGTGCGGGCAGACAGGGTCGATTGAGGCCCCAGCATTTT. Amino acids: CASSAGRQGRLRPQHF.

The chain is built from TRBV15 and TRBJ2-7; 8 nucleotides align to TRBD2. Germline CDR1 LNHNV, CDR2 YYDKDF (reference sequence). CDR3 length equals 13 residues. The ends lost 8 bases at V and 5 bases at J; junction bases unmatched: 8. CDR3: CATGAGGRNEQYF. The CDR3 DNA reads as TGTGCCACCGGCGCGGGGGGTCGCAACGAGCAGTACTTC.

This chain links TRBV7-9 with TRBJ1-2, with D tentatively TRBD1 (6 bases). With 0 bases removed from V and 6 bases from J, the gap between germline ends came to 8 bases. Germline V lookup: CDR1 SEHNR, CDR2 FQNEAQ (reference sequence). The CDR3 is made up of 13 amino acids. CDR3 coding DNA: TGTGCCAGCAGCTTAGCAGGGGGGGATGGCTACACCTTC. It is translated as CASSLAGGDGYTF.

The chain is built from TRBV5-1 and TRBJ1-1; D is undetermined. Germline V gene sequence: CDR1 SGHRS, CDR2 YFSETQ. This CDR3 region has 13 residues. V was trimmed by 0 bases and J by 7 bases, leaving 10 bases between them. CDR3: CASSLGGENEAFF. CDR3 DNA sequence: TGCGCCAGCAGCTTGGGAGGAGAGAATGAAGCTTTCTTT.

The V call is TRBV25-1, the J call TRBJ2-7; D remains ambiguous. The CDR3 contains 14 residues. Germline assignment: CDR1 MGHDK and CDR2 SYGVNS. V lost 3 bases to trimming and J lost 2 bases, with 11 bases between them. Written as DNA, the CDR3 is TGTGCCAGCAGTGAGACTGCCTTAACCTACGAGCAGTACTTC. Amino acids: CASSETALTYEQYF.

The CDR3 spells CASSLYAQVSYEKLFF. The CDR3 nucleotides are TGTGCCAGCAGTTTATATGCACAGGTGTCCTACGAAAAACTGTTTTTT. This chain connects TRBV28 to TRBJ1-4; D might be TRBD1 (5 bases). Between the trimmed V and J ends, which lost 1 base and 8 bases, there was a span of 17 bases. Germline loops: CDR1 MDHEN, CDR2 SYDVKM. CDR3 size: 16 residues.

V is TRBV18 and J is TRBJ1-5; a weak D match, TRBD1 (5 bases). V was shortened by 6 bases and J by 7 bases, with 19 bases between the two germline ends. The CDR3 has 15 residues. Germline V gene lookup returns CDR1 KGHSH and CDR2 LQKENI. The DNA for the CDR3 is TGTGCCAGCTCCCAACAGGAGGGGCGGTGGCAGCCCCAGCATTTT. It is translated as CASSQQEGRWQPQHF.

This clone was seen only once. CDR3 loop: CASSDGGQLLSYEQYF. For the CDR3, the DNA is TGTGCCAGCAGCGACGGGGGACAGCTCCTCTCCTACGAGCAGTACTTC. The J gene is TRBJ2-7, the V gene TRBV11-3; D is possibly TRBD1 (7 bases). The ends were cut back, 5 bases at V and 0 bases at J, with 17 bases in the middle. This CDR3 has 16 amino acids. Germline V lookup: CDR1 SGHNT, CDR2 YENEEA.

In its sample, this clone was seen once. CDR3 nucleotides: TGTGCCAGCAGCTTCGAGGCGGCCACTGAAGCTTTCTTT. It specifies CASSFEAATEAFF. V gene TRBV7-9 combines with J gene TRBJ1-1; no firm D call. CDR1 is SEHNR, CDR2 FQNEAQ, per germline (reference sequence). Trimming pared 3 bases from V and 4 bases from J, leaving 9 bases between. CDR3 length: 13 amino acids.

The chain recombines TRBV25-1 with TRBJ1-4; D is uncertain. Trimming pared 8 bases from V and 8 bases from J, leaving 12 bases between. The CDR3 is 12 amino acids. Germline V gives CDR1 MGHDK, CDR2 SYGVNS. CDR3 protein: CASLGGSEKLFF. CDR3 DNA: TGTGCCAGCCTCGGAGGCTCGGAAAAACTGTTTTTT.

The rearrangement links TRBV5-3 to TRBJ1-5; no clear D gene. TRBV5-3 is recorded as an ORF, its role being uncertain. The CDR3 sequence is 14 residues long. V lost 2 bases to trimming and J lost 3 bases, with 9 bases between them. The CDR3 DNA follows: TGTGCCAGAAGCTTTGGGCAGAACAATCAGCCCCAGCATTTT. Protein sequence: CARSFGQNNQPQHF.

J is TRBJ2-1 and V is TRBV7-3; the match to TRBD2 covers 8 bases. V lost 3 bases, J lost 8 bases, and 6 bases stayed unmatched. Looked up from germline, CDR1 is SGHTA and CDR2 is FQGTGA. This CDR3 is 14 amino acids long. As DNA, the CDR3 is TGTGCCAGCAGCTTGGGACTAGTAGGAGATGAGCAGTTCTTC. Its protein product is CASSLGLVGDEQFF.

CDR3 amino acids: CASSVNRGGTRSTDTQYF. The CDR3 DNA reads as TGTGCCAGTAGTGTAAACCGCGGGGGGACTCGAAGCACAGATACGCAGTATTTT. V and J are TRBV19 and TRBJ2-3, with 8 nucleotides matching TRBD2. Germline V gene data show CDR1 as LNHDA and CDR2 as SQIVND (reference sequence). CDR3 size: 18 residues. The junction had 13 bases not matched to a gene; V was cut back by 5 bases and J by 0 bases.

This clone was recorded once. Other nucleotide sequences from this sample produce the same CDR3. The chain joins TRBV10-1 to TRBJ1-3; D is unresolved. CDR3 length: 14 residues. Germline V CDR1 and CDR2: WNHNN, SYGVQD (reference sequence). V lost 3 bases and J 1 base, leaving 7 bases between the germline ends. CDR3 region: CASSDSGSGNTIYF. In DNA form, the CDR3 reads TGCGCCAGCAGTGATTCGGGGTCTGGAAACACCATATATTTT.